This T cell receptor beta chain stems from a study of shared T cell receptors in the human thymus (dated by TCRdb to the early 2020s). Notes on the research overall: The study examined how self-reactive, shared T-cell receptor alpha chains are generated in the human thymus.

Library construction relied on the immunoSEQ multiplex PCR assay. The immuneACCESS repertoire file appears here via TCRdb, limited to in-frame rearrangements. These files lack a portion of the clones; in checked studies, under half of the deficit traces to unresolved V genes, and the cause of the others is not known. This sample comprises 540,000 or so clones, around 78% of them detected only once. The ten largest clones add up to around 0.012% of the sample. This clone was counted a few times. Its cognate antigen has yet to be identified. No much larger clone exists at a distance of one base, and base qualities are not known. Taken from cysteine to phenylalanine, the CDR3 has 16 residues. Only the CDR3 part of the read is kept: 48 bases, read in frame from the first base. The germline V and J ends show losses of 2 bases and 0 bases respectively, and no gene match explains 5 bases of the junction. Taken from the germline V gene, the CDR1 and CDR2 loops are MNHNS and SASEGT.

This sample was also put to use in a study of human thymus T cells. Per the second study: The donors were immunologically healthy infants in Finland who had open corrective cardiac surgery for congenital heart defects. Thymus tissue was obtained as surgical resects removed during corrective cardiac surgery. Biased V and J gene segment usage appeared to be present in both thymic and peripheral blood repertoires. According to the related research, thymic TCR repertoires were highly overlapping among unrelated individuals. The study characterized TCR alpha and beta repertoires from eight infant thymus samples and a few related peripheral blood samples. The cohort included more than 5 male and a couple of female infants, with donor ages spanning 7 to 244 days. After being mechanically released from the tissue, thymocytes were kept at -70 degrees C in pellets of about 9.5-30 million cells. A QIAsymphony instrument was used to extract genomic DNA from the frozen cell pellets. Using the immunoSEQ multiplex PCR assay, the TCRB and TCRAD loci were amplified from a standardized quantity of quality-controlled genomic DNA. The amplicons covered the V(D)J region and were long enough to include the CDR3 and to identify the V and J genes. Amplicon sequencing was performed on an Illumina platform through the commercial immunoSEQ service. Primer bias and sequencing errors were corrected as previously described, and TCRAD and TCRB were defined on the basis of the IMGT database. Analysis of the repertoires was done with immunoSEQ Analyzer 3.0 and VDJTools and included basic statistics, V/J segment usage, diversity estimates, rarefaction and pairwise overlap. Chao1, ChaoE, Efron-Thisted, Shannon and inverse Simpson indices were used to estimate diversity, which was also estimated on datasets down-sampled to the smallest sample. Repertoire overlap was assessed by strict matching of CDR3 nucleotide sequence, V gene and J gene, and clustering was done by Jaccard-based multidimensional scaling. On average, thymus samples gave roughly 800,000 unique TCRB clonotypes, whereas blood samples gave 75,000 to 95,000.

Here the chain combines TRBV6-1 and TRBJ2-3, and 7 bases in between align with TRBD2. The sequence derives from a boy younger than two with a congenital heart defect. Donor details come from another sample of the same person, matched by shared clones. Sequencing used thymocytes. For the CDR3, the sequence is CASSEKLAHSTDTQYF. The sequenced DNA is TGTGCCAGCAGTGAAAAACTAGCGCACAGCACAGATACGCAGTATTTT.